The 25 T cell receptor beta chains listed next were all sequenced from one sample in a study of shared clonotypes between healthy human individuals. Assay used: immunoSEQ multiplex PCR; TCRdb lists only in-frame clones, some missing. The data contain about 2.4 million clones, 90% to 95% of them singletons. Sequenced sample: naive CD4+ T cells from PBMCs. Subset defined: CD45RA+ positively selected. The receptors come from a man younger than 35 in good health. Some clones in this sample may be carry-over from other donors' samples.

A single count supports this clone. The sample contains more than one DNA sequence encoding this CDR3. The chain carries TRBV27 and TRBJ2-5; D remains unclear. This CDR3 contains 13 residues. Germline V gene sequence: CDR1 MNHEY, CDR2 SMNVEV (reference sequence). Deletions cut 6 bases from V and 2 bases from J, with 10 bases between. CDR3 coding DNA: TGTGCCAGCAGCCGATCTAGGCAAGAGACCCAGTACTTC. Protein: CASSRSRQETQYF.

This chain joins TRBV4-3 and TRBJ1-2; 9 nucleotides align to TRBD1. This CDR3 spans 17 amino acids. V was pared by 2 bases and J by 5 bases, with 12 bases of the junction left unmatched. CDR1 is LGHNA and CDR2 is YSLEER in the germline V gene. Here the CDR3 reads CASSQYPLGTGTYGYTF. The CDR3 region has the DNA TGCGCCAGCAGCCAATACCCCCTCGGGACAGGGACTTATGGCTACACCTTC.

The rearrangement joins TRBV28 to TRBJ1-2; the match to TRBD1 covers 8 bases. From germline, CDR1 is MDHEN and CDR2 SYDVKM. With V trimmed by 3 bases and J by 5 bases, 11 bases remained unmatched. The CDR3 sequence is 16 residues long. The CDR3 loop is CASSLVQQGASYGYTF. CDR3 nucleotide sequence: TGTGCCAGCAGTTTGGTGCAGCAGGGGGCGAGTTATGGCTACACCTTC.

The J gene is TRBJ1-2, the V gene TRBV5-4; no clear D. This CDR3 comprises 13 residues. V dropped 1 base and J dropped 6 bases, with 10 bases sitting between them. The germline CDR1 and CDR2 sequences are SGHNT and YYREEE (reference sequence). Written as DNA, the CDR3 is TGTGCCAGCAGCTTGACAGTCAGCGATGGCTACACCTTC. Amino acids: CASSLTVSDGYTF.

The J gene is TRBJ2-5, the V gene TRBV28; maybe TRBD1 (6 bases). Per germline, CDR1 MDHEN and CDR2 SYDVKM. The CDR3 has 12 residues. The V and J ends lost 5 bases and 13 bases respectively, with 17 bases between them. The CDR3 DNA reads TGTGCCAGCAGTACCCCAACAGGGAATCCGTACTTC. It is translated as CASSTPTGNPYF.

The J gene is TRBJ2-5, the V gene TRBV20-1; D is ambiguous. Trimming left V 6 bases short and J 13 bases short, with 18 bases between. The CDR3 is 11 residues long. The germline V gene encodes CDR1 DFQATT and CDR2 SNEGSKA (reference sequence). The CDR3 DNA reads TGCAGTGCAACTACTAACTCCGAGAGGTACTTC. Its protein is CSATTNSERYF.

DNA of the CDR3: TGTGCCAGCAGCAGAACAGGGATTTTCAATCAGCCCCAGCATTTT. This sequence encodes CASSRTGIFNQPQHF. J is TRBJ1-5 and V is TRBV5-5, with a tentative D call TRBD1 (6 bases). The CDR3 extends over 15 amino acids. Trimming stripped 4 bases from V and 3 bases from J, with 14 bases between. The germline CDR1 and CDR2 sequences are SGHKS and YYEKEE (reference sequence).

J is TRBJ2-5 and V is TRBV28, with TRBD2 matching over 8 bases. Germline V gives CDR1 MDHEN, CDR2 SYDVKM. With 6 bases clipped from V and 5 bases from J, the junction kept 14 bases outside the gene matches. CDR3 length: 16 amino acids. The CDR3 is CASSSQGSGKSETQYF. The CDR3 region has the DNA TGTGCCAGCAGCTCCCAGGGTAGCGGGAAGTCGGAGACCCAGTACTTC.

This rearrangement joins TRBV11-1 to TRBJ2-7, with 7 bases that match TRBD2. Germline CDR1 reads SGHAT; CDR2 reads FQDESV (reference sequence). The trim removed 2 bases at V and 3 bases at J, leaving 4 bases unmatched. The CDR3 sequence is 14 residues long. The CDR3 bases are TGTGCCAGCAGCTTAACGGGACTAAACTACGAGCAGTACTTC. It encodes CASSLTGLNYEQYF. Full variable domain (remainder filled in from reference TRBV11-1 and TRBJ2-7): EAEVAQSPRYKITEKSQAVAFWCDPISGHATLYWYRQILGQGPELLVQFQDESVVDDSQLPKDRFSAERLKGVDSTLKIQPAELGDSAMYLCASSLTGLNYEQYFGPGTRLTVT.

The chain recombines TRBV6-1 with TRBJ2-7; D might be TRBD2 (6 bases). Germline V lookup: CDR1 MNHNS, CDR2 SASEGT. The V end lost 1 base, the J end lost 2 bases, and 9 bases lay between the germline ends. The CDR3 covers 14 residues. The CDR3 loop reads CASSEVWGAYEQYF. The CDR3 DNA is TGTGCCAGCAGTGAAGTTTGGGGGGCCTACGAGCAGTACTTC.

This chain joins TRBV27 and TRBJ2-7; 10 bases align to TRBD2. CDR1 is MNHEY and CDR2 is SMNVEV in the germline V gene (reference sequence). This CDR3 has 11 residues. The CDR3 nucleotides read TGTGCTAGCGGGGGGCTCTACGAGCAGTACTTC. The encoded protein is CASGGLYEQYF.

V gene TRBV5-1 combines with J gene TRBJ2-2; TRBD2 agrees at 9 bases. Unmatched junction bases numbered 6, after V lost 5 bases and J lost 4 bases. Germline-derived CDR1 and CDR2 are SGHRS and YFSETQ. The CDR3 extends over 15 amino acids. DNA of the CDR3: TGCGCCAGCAGAGAAGGCGGGAGGGCCACCGGGGAGCTGTTTTTT. This codes for CASREGGRATGELFF.

The chain links TRBV4-3 to TRBJ1-1; 10 nucleotides match TRBD1. The germline V gene encodes CDR1 LGHNA and CDR2 YSLEER. V was clipped by 4 bases and J by 3 bases; unmatched bases: 5. The length of the CDR3 is 15 residues. The CDR3 DNA is TGCGCCAGCAGCCCAGGGACAGGGGTCGACACTGAAGCTTTCTTT. Its translation: CASSPGTGVDTEAFF.

The J gene is TRBJ1-2, the V gene TRBV23-1; D perhaps matches TRBD1 (5 bases). Being an ORF, TRBV23-1 has a function that is uncertain. Trimming stripped 4 bases from V and 2 bases from J, with 11 bases between. The CDR3 spans 14 residues. The CDR3 DNA sequence: TGCGCCAGCAGTCGCCGACAGAAGAACTATGGCTACACCTTC. Translated: CASSRRQKNYGYTF.

The rearrangement joins TRBV27 to TRBJ2-7, with D possibly being TRBD1 (6 bases). Trimming left V 3 bases short and J 2 bases short, with 11 bases between. This CDR3 has 14 amino acids. The V gene's germline CDR1 is MNHEY and CDR2 SMNVEV (reference sequence). CDR3: CASSFKGQTYEQYF. CDR3 sequence (DNA): TGTGCCAGCAGTTTTAAAGGACAGACCTACGAGCAGTACTTC.

The chain links TRBV5-1 to TRBJ2-2, with 11 bases that match TRBD2. There are 16 residues in the CDR3. With 3 bases clipped from V and 7 bases from J, the junction kept 8 bases outside the gene matches. In germline, CDR1 is SGHRS, CDR2 YFSETQ. CDR3 sequence (DNA): TGCGCCAGCAGCTCGTTAGCGGGAGGGCTGAACGGGGAGCTGTTTTTT. It translates to CASSSLAGGLNGELFF.

The chain couples TRBV15 to TRBJ2-7; the match to TRBD1 covers 9 bases. This CDR3 comprises 15 residues. The trim removed 3 bases at V and 0 bases at J, leaving 3 bases unmatched. Germline values: CDR1 LNHNV, CDR2 YYDKDF (reference sequence). The CDR3: CATSSRQGVSYEQYF. CDR3 bases: TGTGCCACCAGCAGCCGACAGGGGGTCTCCTACGAGCAGTACTTC.

The J gene is TRBJ2-5, the V gene TRBV5-1, with 7 bases identical to TRBD1. Per germline, CDR1 SGHRS and CDR2 YFSETQ. V lost 0 bases to trimming and J lost 3 bases; unmatched junction nucleotides: 5. CDR3 length: 15 amino acids. Here the CDR3 reads CASSLAGTVEETQYF. The CDR3 DNA follows: TGCGCCAGCAGCTTGGCCGGGACAGTTGAAGAGACCCAGTACTTC.

The V and J genes are TRBV6-5 and TRBJ1-2, with D tentatively TRBD1 (5 bases). The V end was cut by 3 bases, the J end by 0 bases, with 11 bases between. This CDR3 is 15 amino acids long. Germline-derived CDR1 and CDR2 are MNHEY and SVGAGI. The CDR3 DNA is TGTGCCAGCAGTTATCTTTCGGGGGCTAACTATGGCTACACCTTC. It encodes CASSYLSGANYGYTF.

This clone turned up a few times. The V gene is TRBV25-1, the J gene TRBJ1-1; D ambiguous. V lost 1 base and J 6 bases, leaving 6 bases between the germline ends. The CDR3 totals 12 residues. Germline loops: CDR1 MGHDK, CDR2 SYGVNS. Here the CDR3 DNA reads TGTGCCAGCAGTGAATTCTCGGCTGAAGCTTTCTTT. Translation gives CASSEFSAEAFF.

The chain combines TRBV5-6 with TRBJ2-5, with a tentative D call TRBD2 (6 bases). Germline CDR1 is SGHDT and CDR2 is YYEEEE. V was cut by 4 bases and J by 3 bases, with 10 bases left in between. This CDR3 has 13 residues. This CDR3 is CASSAGLKETQYF. The CDR3 nucleotides are TGTGCCAGCAGCGCGGGACTGAAAGAGACCCAGTACTTC.

The chain recombines TRBV29-1 with TRBJ1-5; D remains ambiguous. CDR3 size: 13 residues. Trimming took off 1 base at V and 6 bases at J, with 10 bases between the two ends. The V gene's germline CDR1 is SQVTM and CDR2 ANQGSEA. CDR3 nucleotides: TGCAGCGTTGAAGGGGGAGTTGGTCAGCCCCAGCATTTT. It encodes CSVEGGVGQPQHF.

The chain recombines TRBV10-3 with TRBJ2-3, with 14 bases fitting TRBD2. The CDR3 sequence is 15 residues long. Germline CDR1 and CDR2: ENHRY and SYGVKD. Germline trimming cut 8 bases from V and 2 bases from J; bases unmatched to any gene: 3. DNA of the CDR3: TGTGCCATCGCGACTAGCGGGAGGGCCACAGATACGCAGTATTTT. Its protein is CAIATSGRATDTQYF.

The CDR3 region is CASRDPEDTQYF. CDR3 DNA: TGTGCCAGCAGGGACCCGGAGGATACGCAGTATTTT. J is TRBJ2-3 and V is TRBV6-6; no firm D call. Looked up from germline, CDR1 is MNHNY and CDR2 is SVGAGI (reference sequence). The CDR3 extends over 12 amino acids. V gave up 6 bases and J gave up 6 bases, with 10 bases separating them.

About this clone itself: Different DNA sequences within this sample yield the same CDR3. The V and J genes are TRBV15 and TRBJ1-4, with 8 nucleotides matching TRBD1. The CDR3 contains 15 residues. Per germline, CDR1 LNHNV and CDR2 YYDKDF (reference sequence). The trim removed 2 bases at V and 4 bases at J, leaving 3 bases unmatched. The CDR3 bases are TGTGCCACCAGCAGACAGGGGGCGGGTAATGAAAAACTGTTTTTT. Translating gives CATSRQGAGNEKLFF.